Sequencing of this TCR beta chain was carried out in a study of monozygotic twins with cystic fibrosis. Study summary: Library input was around 3.2 micrograms of fragmented DNA, with approximately 15 PCR cycles.

V was clipped by 2 bases and J by 4 bases, with 14 bases between them. The CDR3 is 15 amino acids. Germline V gene sequence: CDR1 SEHNR, CDR2 FQNEAQ (reference sequence). Concerning this clone: Its target is unknown.

Overall study results and limits: V usage most resembled the co-twin in 13 of 16 pairs.

Method: immunoSEQ multiplex PCR; TCRdb's copy keeps in-frame clones and lacks some. The table has roughly 32,000 clones, roughly 96% seen once. This clonotype originated in a girl aged 2-10 years with cystic fibrosis. This chain joins TRBV7-9 and TRBJ1-2; D unresolved. The material sequenced was blood. Here the CDR3 reads CASSLLTDPLYGYTF. The CDR3 region has the DNA TGTGCCAGCAGCTTACTCACGGACCCCCTCTATGGCTACACCTTC.